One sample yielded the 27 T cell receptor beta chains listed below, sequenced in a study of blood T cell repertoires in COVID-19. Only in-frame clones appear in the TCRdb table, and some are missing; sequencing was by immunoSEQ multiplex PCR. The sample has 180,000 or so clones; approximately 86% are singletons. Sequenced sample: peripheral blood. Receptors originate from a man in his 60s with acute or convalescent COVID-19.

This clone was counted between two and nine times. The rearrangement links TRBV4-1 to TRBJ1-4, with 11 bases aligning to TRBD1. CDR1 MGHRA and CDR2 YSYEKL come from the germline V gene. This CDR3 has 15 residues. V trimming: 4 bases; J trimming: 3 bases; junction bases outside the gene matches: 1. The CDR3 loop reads CASSRTGGPNEKLFF. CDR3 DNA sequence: TGCGCCAGCAGCCGGACAGGGGGCCCTAATGAAAAACTGTTTTTT.

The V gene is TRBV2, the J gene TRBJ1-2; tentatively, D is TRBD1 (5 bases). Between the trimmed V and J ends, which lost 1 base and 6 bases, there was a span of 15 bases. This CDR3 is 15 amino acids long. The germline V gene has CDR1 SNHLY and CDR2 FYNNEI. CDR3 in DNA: TGTGCCAGCAGTGAAGAGGCAGGGTATGGTCATGGCTACACCTTC. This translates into CASSEEAGYGHGYTF.

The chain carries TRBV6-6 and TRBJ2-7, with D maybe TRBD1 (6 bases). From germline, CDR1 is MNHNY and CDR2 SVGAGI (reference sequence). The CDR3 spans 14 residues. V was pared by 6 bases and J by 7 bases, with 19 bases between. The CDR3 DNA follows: TGTGCCAGCAGATTCCCGGGACCCCAGGGGGAGCAGTACTTC. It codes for CASRFPGPQGEQYF.

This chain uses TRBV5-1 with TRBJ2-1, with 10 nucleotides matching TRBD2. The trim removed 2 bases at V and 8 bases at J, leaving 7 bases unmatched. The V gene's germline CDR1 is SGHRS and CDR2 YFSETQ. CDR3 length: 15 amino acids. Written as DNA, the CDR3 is TGCGCCAGCAGCTTTCTAGCGGGAGTAAGGTATGAGCAGTTCTTC. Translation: CASSFLAGVRYEQFF.

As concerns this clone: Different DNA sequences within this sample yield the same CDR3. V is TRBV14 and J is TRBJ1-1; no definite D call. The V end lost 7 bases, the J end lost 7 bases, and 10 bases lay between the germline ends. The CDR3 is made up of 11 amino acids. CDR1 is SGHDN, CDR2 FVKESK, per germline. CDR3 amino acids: CASTGRGEAFF. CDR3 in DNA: TGTGCCAGCACAGGCCGGGGTGAAGCTTTCTTT.

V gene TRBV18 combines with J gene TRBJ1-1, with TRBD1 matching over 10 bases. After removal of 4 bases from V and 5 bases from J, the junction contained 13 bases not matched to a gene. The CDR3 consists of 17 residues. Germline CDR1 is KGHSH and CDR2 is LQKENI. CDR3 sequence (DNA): TGTGCCAGCTCACTTCATTCAGTAGGACAGGGGGTTACTGAAGCTTTCTTT. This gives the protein CASSLHSVGQGVTEAFF.

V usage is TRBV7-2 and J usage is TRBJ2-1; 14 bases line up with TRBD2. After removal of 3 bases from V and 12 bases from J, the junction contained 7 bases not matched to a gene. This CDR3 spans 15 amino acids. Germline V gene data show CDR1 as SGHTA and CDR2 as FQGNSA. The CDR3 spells CASSFWTSGRSGQFF. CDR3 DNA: TGTGCCAGCAGCTTTTGGACTAGCGGGAGGTCAGGGCAGTTCTTC.

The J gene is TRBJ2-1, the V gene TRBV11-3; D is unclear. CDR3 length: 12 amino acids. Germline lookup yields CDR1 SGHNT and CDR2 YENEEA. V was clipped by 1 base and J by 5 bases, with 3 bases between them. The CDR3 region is CASSLGDNEQFF. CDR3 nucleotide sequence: TGTGCCAGCAGCTTAGGCGACAATGAGCAGTTCTTC.

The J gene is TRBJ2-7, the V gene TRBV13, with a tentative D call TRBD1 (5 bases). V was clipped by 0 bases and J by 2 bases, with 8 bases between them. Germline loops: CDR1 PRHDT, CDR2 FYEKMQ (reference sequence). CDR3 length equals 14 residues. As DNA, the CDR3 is TGTGCCAGCAGCTTAGGCAGGGCAACCTACGAGCAGTACTTC. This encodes CASSLGRATYEQYF.

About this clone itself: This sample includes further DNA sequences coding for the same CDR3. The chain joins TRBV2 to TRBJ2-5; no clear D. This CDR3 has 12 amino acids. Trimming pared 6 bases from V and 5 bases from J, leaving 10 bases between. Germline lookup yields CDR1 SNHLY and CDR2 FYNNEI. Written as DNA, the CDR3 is TGTGCCAGCAGGCTAAGTGGTGAGACCCAGTACTTC. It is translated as CASRLSGETQYF.

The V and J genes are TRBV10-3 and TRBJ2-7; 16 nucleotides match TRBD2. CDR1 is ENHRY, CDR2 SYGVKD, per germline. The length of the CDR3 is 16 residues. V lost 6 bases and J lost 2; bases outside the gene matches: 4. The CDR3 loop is CAISPGLAGGTYEQYF. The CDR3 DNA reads TGTGCCATCAGCCCGGGACTAGCGGGAGGGACCTACGAGCAGTACTTC.

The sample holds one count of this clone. The CDR3 sequence: CATSDPSGGDTDTQYF. The CDR3 region has the DNA TGTGCCACCAGTGATCCTAGCGGAGGGGACACAGATACGCAGTATTTT. The rearrangement links TRBV24-1 to TRBJ2-3; 7 positions agree with TRBD2. The CDR3 spans 16 residues. Unmatched junction bases numbered 7, after V lost 3 bases and J lost 2 bases. The V gene's germline CDR1 is KGHDR and CDR2 SFDVKD.

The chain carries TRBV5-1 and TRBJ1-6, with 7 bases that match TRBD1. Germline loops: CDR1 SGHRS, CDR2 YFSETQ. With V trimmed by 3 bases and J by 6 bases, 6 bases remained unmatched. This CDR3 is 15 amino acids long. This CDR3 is CASSSRQGSNSPLHF. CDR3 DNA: TGCGCCAGCAGCTCCCGACAGGGTAGTAATTCACCCCTCCACTTT.

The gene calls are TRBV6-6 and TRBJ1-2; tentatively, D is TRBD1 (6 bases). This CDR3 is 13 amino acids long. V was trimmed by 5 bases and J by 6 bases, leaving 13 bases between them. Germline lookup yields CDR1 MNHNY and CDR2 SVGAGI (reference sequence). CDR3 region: CASSPRGGDGYTF. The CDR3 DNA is TGTGCCAGCAGTCCCCGAGGGGGGGATGGCTACACCTTC.

DNA for the CDR3: TGTGCCAGCAGTGATCAAATTTCTAACTATGGCTACACCTTC. This sequence encodes CASSDQISNYGYTF. The genes are TRBV6-1 and TRBJ1-2; D gene uncertain. The CDR3 length is 14 residues. Germline V gives CDR1 MNHNS, CDR2 SASEGT. The V end was cut by 3 bases, the J end by 0 bases, with 8 bases between.

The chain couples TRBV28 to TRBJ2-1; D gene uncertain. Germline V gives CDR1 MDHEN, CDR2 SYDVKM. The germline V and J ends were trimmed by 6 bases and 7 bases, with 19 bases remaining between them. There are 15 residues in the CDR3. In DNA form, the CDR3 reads TGTGCCAGCAGCTGGTTGTCGAGGCTGGCAAATGAGCAGTTCTTC. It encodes CASSWLSRLANEQFF.

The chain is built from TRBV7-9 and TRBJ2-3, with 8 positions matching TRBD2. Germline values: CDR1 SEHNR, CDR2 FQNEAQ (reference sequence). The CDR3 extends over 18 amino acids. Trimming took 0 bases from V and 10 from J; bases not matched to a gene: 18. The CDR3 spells CASSLAFAPGGSGVPQYF. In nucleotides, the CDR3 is TGTGCCAGCAGCTTAGCGTTCGCCCCGGGTGGTAGCGGGGTTCCGCAGTATTTT.

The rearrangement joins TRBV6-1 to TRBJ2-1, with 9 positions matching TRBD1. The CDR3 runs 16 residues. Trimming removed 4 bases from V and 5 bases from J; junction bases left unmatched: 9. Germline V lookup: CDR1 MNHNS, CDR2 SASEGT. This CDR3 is CASSVGWDRDNNEQFF. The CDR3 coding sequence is TGTGCCAGCAGTGTGGGGTGGGACAGGGACAACAATGAGCAGTTCTTC.

CDR3 amino acids: CASSATGATNYGYTF. Written as DNA, the CDR3 is TGTGCCAGCAGCGCCACAGGGGCGACTAACTATGGCTACACCTTC. The chain carries TRBV9 and TRBJ1-2; TRBD1 matches 7 bases. Germline V gene data show CDR1 as SGDLS and CDR2 as YYNGEE. V gave up 3 bases and J gave up 0 bases; unmatched junction bases: 5. The CDR3 has 15 residues.

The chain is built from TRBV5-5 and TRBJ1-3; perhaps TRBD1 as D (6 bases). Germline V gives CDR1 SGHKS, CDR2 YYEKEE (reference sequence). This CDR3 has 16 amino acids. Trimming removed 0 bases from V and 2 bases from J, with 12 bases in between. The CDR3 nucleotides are TGTGCCAGCAGCTTGGGGTCGGGGGGCACTGGAAACACCATATATTTT. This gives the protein CASSLGSGGTGNTIYF.

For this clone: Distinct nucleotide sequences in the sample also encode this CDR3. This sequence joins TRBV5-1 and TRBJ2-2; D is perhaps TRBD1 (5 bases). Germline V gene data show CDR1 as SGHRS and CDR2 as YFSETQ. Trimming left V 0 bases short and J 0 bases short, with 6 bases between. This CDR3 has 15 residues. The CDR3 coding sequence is TGCGCCAGCAGCTTGGACAGGTCGAACACCGGGGAGCTGTTTTTT. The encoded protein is CASSLDRSNTGELFF.

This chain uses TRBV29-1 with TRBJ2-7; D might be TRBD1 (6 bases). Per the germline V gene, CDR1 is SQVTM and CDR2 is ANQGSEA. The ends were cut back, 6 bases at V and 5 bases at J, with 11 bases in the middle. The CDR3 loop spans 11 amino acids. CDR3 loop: CSVGHGDEQYF. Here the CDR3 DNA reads TGCAGCGTGGGACATGGGGACGAGCAGTACTTC.

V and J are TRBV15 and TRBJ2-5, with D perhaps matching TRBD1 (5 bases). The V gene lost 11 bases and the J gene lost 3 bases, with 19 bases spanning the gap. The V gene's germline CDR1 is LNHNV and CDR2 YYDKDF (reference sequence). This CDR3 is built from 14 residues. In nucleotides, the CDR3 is TGTGCCGGACCCCCCCCTTTCAGGGAAGAGACCCAGTACTTC. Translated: CAGPPPFREETQYF. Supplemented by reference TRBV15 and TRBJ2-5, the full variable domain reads DAMVIQNPRYQVTQFGKPVTLSCSQTLNHNVMYWYQQKSSQAPKLLFHYYDKDFNNEADTPDNFQSRRPNTSFCFLDIRSPGLGDTAMYLCAGPPPFREETQYFGPGTRLLVL.

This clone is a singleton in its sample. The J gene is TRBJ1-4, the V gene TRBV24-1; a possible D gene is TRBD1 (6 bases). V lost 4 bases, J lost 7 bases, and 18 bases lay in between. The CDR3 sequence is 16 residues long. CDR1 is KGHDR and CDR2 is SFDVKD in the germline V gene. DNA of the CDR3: TGTGCCACCAGTGACCCAAGGGGGATAACGGGTGAAAAACTGTTTTTT. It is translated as CATSDPRGITGEKLFF.

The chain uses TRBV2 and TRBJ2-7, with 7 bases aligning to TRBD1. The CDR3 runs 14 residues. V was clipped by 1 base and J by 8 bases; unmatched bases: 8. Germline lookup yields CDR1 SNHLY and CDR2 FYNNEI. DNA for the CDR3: TGTGCCAGCAGTGAAGACAGGGGTCAGTCTCAGCAGTACTTC. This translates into CASSEDRGQSQQYF.

The chain's CDR3 is CASSLLGSTGNTIYF. In DNA, the CDR3 is TGTGCCAGCAGTTTATTGGGCAGCACTGGAAACACCATATATTTT. J is TRBJ1-3 and V is TRBV27; D uncertain. Trimming cost V 1 base and J 2 bases, with 9 bases left between them. The germline V gene has CDR1 MNHEY and CDR2 SMNVEV (reference sequence). This CDR3 contains 15 residues.

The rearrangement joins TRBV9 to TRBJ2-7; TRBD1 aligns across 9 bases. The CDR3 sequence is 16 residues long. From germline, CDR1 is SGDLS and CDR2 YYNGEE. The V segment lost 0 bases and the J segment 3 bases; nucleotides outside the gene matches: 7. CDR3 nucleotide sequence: TGTGCCAGCAGCGTAGGATCCGGGACAGGGAACTACGAGCAGTACTTC. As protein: CASSVGSGTGNYEQYF.